This T cell receptor (beta chain) was retrieved from a study of T cells after yellow fever vaccination. This CDR3 has 17 residues. With V trimmed by 0 bases and J by 5 bases, 10 bases remained unmatched. Germline-derived CDR1 and CDR2 are LGHNA and YSLEER. Making TCR cDNA involved 5'RACE template switching, which added UMIs and a universal primer site. TCRdb recomputed calls from the 5' RACE reads with MiXCR, one row per CDR3 protein. The sample lists roughly 96,000 distinct CDR3 sequences; 8.9% were seen once. Sequenced here: CD8+ T cells not binding an NS4B(214-222) dextramer, sorted from PBMCs, sampled roughly 15 days after the first yellow fever vaccination. This receptor was identified in a young man who received the YFV17D yellow fever vaccine. The rearrangement links TRBV4-3 to TRBJ2-5; 9 nucleotides line up with TRBD2. The CDR3 protein is CASSQESSGAAGETQYF. The CDR3 DNA reads TGCGCCAGCAGCCAAGAATCTAGCGGGGCCGCGGGTGAGACCCAGTACTTC.